These 20 T cell receptor beta chains came from one sample sequenced in a study of T cell responses to AZD1222 COVID-19 vaccine (dated by TCRdb to about 2021). Taken with the paper, the label for time point translates to: baseline before first vaccination. Library preparation was by the immunoSEQ multiplex PCR assay. TCRdb's version of the immuneACCESS table is confined to in-frame rearrangements and falls short of the full clone set. An unresolved V gene accounts for under half of the shortfall where checked; the remainder is of unknown origin. Recorded for this sample are more than 150,000 clones; just over 90% of them occurred a single time. The ten largest clones capture less than 1.6% of the sample. Sequences were derived from peripheral blood, sampled on day 0 of AZD1222 vaccination. These receptors were collected from an adult in good health.

The chain couples TRBV19 to TRBJ2-1; D is unclear. V was cut by 5 bases and J by 8 bases, with 22 bases left in between. This CDR3 is 16 amino acids long. Germline CDR1 is LNHDA and CDR2 is SQIVND (reference sequence). The CDR3 DNA reads TGTGCCAGTAGTCGAGCGAGTAGCCCCCAAAGCGATGAGCAGTTCTTC. It translates to CASSRASSPQSDEQFF.

Only a few counts were recorded for this clone. The chain uses TRBV2 and TRBJ2-6; D call uncertain. Germline CDR1 reads SNHLY; CDR2 reads FYNNEI. The CDR3 length is 15 residues. Trimming removed 11 bases at V and 0 bases at J, with 14 bases between. DNA of the CDR3: TGTGCCGGACGGACGGTGACCTCTGGGGCCAACGTCCTGACTTTC. It yields the protein CAGRTVTSGANVLTF.

V is TRBV11-3 and J is TRBJ2-1; 15 nucleotides agree with TRBD2. The CDR3 runs 15 residues. Trimming cost V 4 bases and J 7 bases; bases outside gene matches: 2. CDR1 is SGHNT and CDR2 is YENEEA in the germline V gene. CDR3 in DNA: TGTGCCAGCAGCTCTGGACTAGCGGGGGGGAATGAGCAGTTCTTC. Protein: CASSSGLAGGNEQFF.

This clone was observed once. The chain employs TRBV24-1 and TRBJ2-1, with D uncertain. Trimming stripped 4 bases from V and 3 bases from J, with 9 bases between. CDR1 is KGHDR and CDR2 is SFDVKD in the germline V gene. This CDR3 spans 14 amino acids. CDR3 in DNA: TGTGCCACCAGTGAGGGGAACCTCTACAATGAGCAGTTCTTC. It encodes CATSEGNLYNEQFF.

The rearrangement links TRBV11-1 to TRBJ1-2; D is unresolved. V lost 5 bases and J lost 0, with 10 bases in between. The CDR3 is 14 amino acids. The germline gives CDR1 SGHAT, CDR2 FQDESV (reference sequence). This CDR3 reads CASSQWGANYGYTF. In nucleotides, the CDR3 is TGTGCCAGCAGCCAGTGGGGAGCTAACTATGGCTACACCTTC. Using reference TRBV11-1 and TRBJ1-2 for the parts outside the CDR3, the full variable domain is EAEVAQSPRYKITEKSQAVAFWCDPISGHATLYWYRQILGQGPELLVQFQDESVVDDSQLPKDRFSAERLKGVDSTLKIQPAELGDSAMYLCASSQWGANYGYTFGSGTRLTVV.

J is TRBJ1-1 and V is TRBV28; D is possibly TRBD1 (5 bases). The CDR3 has 13 residues. The germline gives CDR1 MDHEN, CDR2 SYDVKM. The V end was cut by 2 bases, the J end by 8 bases, with 12 bases between. CDR3 amino acids: CASSLGQGPEAFF. DNA for the CDR3: TGTGCCAGCAGTTTAGGGCAGGGACCCGAAGCTTTCTTT.

The V gene is TRBV28, the J gene TRBJ2-7, with D unresolved. Trimming removed 1 base from V and 6 bases from J, with 10 bases in between. This CDR3 is 13 amino acids long. The germline V gene has CDR1 MDHEN and CDR2 SYDVKM. CDR3 loop: CASSLSRLGEQYF. Here the CDR3 DNA reads TGTGCCAGCAGTTTATCCCGCCTCGGCGAGCAGTACTTC. Together with reference TRBV28 and TRBJ2-7, the CDR3 gives the full variable domain: DVKVTQSSRYLVKRTGEKVFLECVQDMDHENMFWYRQDPGLGLRLIYFSYDVKMKEKGDIPEGYSVSREKKERFSLILESASTNQTSMYLCASSLSRLGEQYFGPGTRLTVT.

The chain carries TRBV18 and TRBJ1-1; 7 bases match TRBD1. There are 13 residues in the CDR3. From germline, CDR1 is KGHSH and CDR2 LQKENI. V shed 6 bases and J 2 bases; nucleotides not matched to a gene: 3. The CDR3 loop is CASSRGLNTEAFF. CDR3 coding DNA: TGTGCCAGCTCTAGGGGGCTTAACACTGAAGCTTTCTTT.

The rearrangement uses TRBV18 and TRBJ1-1, with a tentative D call TRBD1 (6 bases). The V gene lost 8 bases and the J gene lost 3 bases, with 13 bases spanning the gap. CDR1 and CDR2 from the germline V gene are KGHSH and LQKENI. The CDR3 loop spans 13 amino acids. The CDR3 here is CASDRGGDTEAFF. The CDR3 coding sequence is TGTGCCAGCGACCGAGGGGGGGACACTGAAGCTTTCTTT.

As to this clone: At one end the junction does not follow the germline gene, possibly because of a read error. The gene calls are TRBV28 and TRBJ2-1; 12 bases align to TRBD2. Germline lookup yields CDR1 MDHEN and CDR2 SYDVKM. CDR3 length equals 12 residues. The CDR3 loop is CASSLLAGGRVF. DNA of the CDR3: TGTGCCAGCAGTTTGCTAGCGGGGGGGCGGGTCTTC.

The rearrangement uses TRBV6-5 and TRBJ1-1, with D maybe TRBD1 (5 bases). CDR3 length equals 14 residues. Germline CDR1 reads MNHEY; CDR2 reads SVGAGI. The V and J ends lost 6 bases and 1 base respectively, with 12 bases between them. This CDR3 reads CASSQTAQNTEAFF. The CDR3 DNA follows: TGTGCCAGCAGCCAGACAGCCCAGAACACTGAAGCTTTCTTT.

This clone occurred a few times. The chain links TRBV6-2 or TRBV6-3 to TRBJ1-1; D remains unclear. The V gene lost 4 bases and the J gene lost 4 bases, with 7 bases spanning the gap. The CDR3 covers 12 residues. Germline CDR1 is MNHEY and CDR2 is SVGEGT. Written as DNA, the CDR3 is TGTGCCAGCAGTTTGCGAGTCACTGAAGCTTTCTTT. Protein sequence: CASSLRVTEAFF.

This chain joins TRBV18 and TRBJ2-5; possibly TRBD2 for D (5 bases). Trimming took 2 bases from V and 5 from J, leaving 15 bases between them. Germline V gene sequence: CDR1 KGHSH, CDR2 LQKENI. The CDR3 runs to 15 residues. The CDR3 spells CASSPGGGSWETQYF. The CDR3 DNA follows: TGTGCCAGCTCACCAGGAGGTGGCAGTTGGGAGACCCAGTACTTC.

The chain recombines TRBV19 with TRBJ1-2, with D unresolved. This CDR3 region has 12 residues. The ends were cut back, 4 bases at V and 2 bases at J, with 5 bases in the middle. The germline CDR1 and CDR2 sequences are LNHDA and SQIVND (reference sequence). CDR3 sequence (DNA): TGTGCCAGTAGTAGGCCCAACTATGGCTACACCTTC. Translating it yields CASSRPNYGYTF. Full variable domain (outside the CDR3, taken from reference TRBV19 and TRBJ1-2): DGGITQSPKYLFRKEGQNVTLSCEQNLNHDAMYWYRQDPGQGLRLIYYSQIVNDFQKGDIAEGYSVSREKKESFPLTVTSAQKNPTAFYLCASSRPNYGYTFGSGTRLTVV.

This clone was seen only once. The rearrangement links TRBV7-3 to TRBJ1-2; 9 bases fit TRBD1. From germline, CDR1 is SGHTA and CDR2 FQGTGA. The CDR3 runs 15 residues. V shed 5 bases, J shed 6 bases, and the junction held 10 bases outside the gene matches. CDR3 region: CASSQTGGGYHGYTF. The CDR3, as DNA: TGTGCCAGCAGCCAAACAGGGGGCGGGTATCATGGCTACACCTTC.

This chain connects TRBV2 to TRBJ2-5; a possible D gene is TRBD2 (6 bases). Germline CDR1 is SNHLY and CDR2 is FYNNEI. The CDR3 covers 14 residues. Trimming took off 4 bases at V and 2 bases at J, with 11 bases between the two ends. As DNA, the CDR3 is TGTGCCAGCAGTGGGGGGGTTTTTCAAGAGACCCAGTACTTC. This gives the protein CASSGGVFQETQYF.

This CDR3 reads CASLTGQNTEAFF. DNA for the CDR3: TGTGCCAGCTTAACGGGACAGAACACTGAAGCTTTCTTT. This chain links TRBV18 with TRBJ1-1, with a weak D call TRBD1 (6 bases). Trimming pared 7 bases from V and 1 base from J, leaving 10 bases between. The CDR3 totals 13 residues. Germline V gene sequence: CDR1 KGHSH, CDR2 LQKENI.

The chain links TRBV5-1 to TRBJ2-1; 8 nucleotides line up with TRBD1. This CDR3 region has 15 residues. With V trimmed by 8 bases and J by 0 bases, 7 bases remained unmatched. Germline-derived CDR1 and CDR2 are SGHRS and YFSETQ. The CDR3 DNA is TGCGCCAGTAAACGACAGGGGCGCTCCTACAATGAGCAGTTCTTC. It is translated as CASKRQGRSYNEQFF.

Here the CDR3 reads CASSFFVGADSPLHF. The DNA of the CDR3 is TGTGCCAGCAGTTTCTTCGTGGGGGCAGATTCACCCCTCCACTTT. The chain recombines TRBV27 with TRBJ1-6; possible D gene TRBD1, 6 bases. The CDR3 consists of 15 residues. The ends were cut back, 3 bases at V and 8 bases at J, with 14 bases in the middle. Germline values: CDR1 MNHEY, CDR2 SMNVEV (reference sequence).

Turning to this clone: Mismatch with germline at one junction end may stem from a read error. This sequence joins TRBV5-1 and TRBJ2-7; the D is unclear. Per germline, CDR1 SGHRS and CDR2 YFSETQ. The CDR3 sequence is 13 residues long. The CDR3 DNA follows: TGCGCCAGCAGCTTGGAGTCACCTCAAACGAACTCCTTC. Amino acid sequence: CASSLESPQTNSF.